These T cell receptor beta chains were read from a single sample in a study of T cells in localized non-small cell lung cancer. The repertoire was sequenced with immunoSEQ multiplex PCR; TCRdb's copy has only in-frame clones and lacks some. The sample lists about 20,000 clones; roughly four fifths were seen once. The sample was peripheral blood, taken before any cancer treatment. All receptors come from a man aged 35-69 years with stage I lung adenocarcinoma. The CDR3 runs from the conserved cysteine through the conserved F or W. A D gene is named only where the DNA matches it firmly. Where a row states a size, it is once, few, many or the class of an expanded clone; other rows omit it.

TRBV4-1,-,TRBJ1-2,-,CASSQRGVNYGYTF,TGCGCCAGCAGCCAACGAGGGGTTAACTATGGCTACACCTTC
TRBV6-1,TRBD1,TRBJ1-1,-,CASSGQGALPAEAFF,TGTGCCAGCAGTGGACAGGGGGCGCTTCCCGCTGAAGCTTTCTTT
TRBV10-2,-,TRBJ1-1,few,CASTQGNTEAFF,TGCGCCAGCACTCAGGGGAACACTGAAGCTTTCTTT
TRBV19,-,TRBJ2-5,-,CASRSVETQYF,TGTGCCAGTAGGAGCGTCGAGACCCAGTACTTC
TRBV5-5,TRBD1,TRBJ1-5,-,CASSTGQGNQPQHF,TGTGCCAGCAGCACCGGACAGGGAAATCAGCCCCAGCATTTT
TRBV28,-,TRBJ1-1,once,CASSDQGRKAFF,TGTGCCAGCAGTGACCAGGGGAGGAAAGCTTTCTTT
TRBV10-2,-,TRBJ2-7,-,CASTRGDTHSYEQYF,TGCGCCAGCACTAGAGGGGATACTCACTCCTACGAGCAGTACTTC
TRBV7-8,TRBD1,TRBJ2-7,-,CASSSGQVYEQYF,TGTGCCAGCAGCTCGGGACAGGTCTACGAGCAGTACTTC
TRBV6-5,-,TRBJ2-5,-,CASSITVQETQYF,TGTGCCAGCAGTATCACAGTCCAAGAGACCCAGTACTTC
TRBV7-9,-,TRBJ1-2,-,CASSTWGGGETF,TGTGCCAGCAGCACATGGGGTGGGGGAGAGACCTTC
TRBV27,TRBD1,TRBJ2-7,-,CASSLSGQGADEQYF,TGTGCCAGCAGTTTATCGGGACAGGGGGCGGACGAGCAGTACTTC
TRBV7-3,TRBD2,TRBJ2-3,-,CASSSAGGLTDTQYF,TGTGCCAGCAGCTCAGCGGGGGGACTCACAGATACGCAGTATTTT
TRBV18,-,TRBJ2-1,-,CASSQGPRRTHNEQFF,TGTGCCAGCTCACAGGGGCCTAGGCGAACCCACAATGAGCAGTTCTTC
TRBV10-3,-,TRBJ1-3,-,CAISQDDRLDGNTIYF,TGTGCCATTTCACAAGACGACAGGTTAGACGGAAACACCATATATTTT
TRBV28,TRBD1,TRBJ1-4,-,CASSFDDRGNEKLFF,TGTGCCAGCAGTTTCGATGACAGGGGCAATGAAAAACTGTTTTTT
TRBV27,-,TRBJ1-1,-,CASRHPPRGLNEAFF,TGTGCCAGCAGACACCCCCCCCGGGGCCTCAATGAAGCTTTCTTT
TRBV7-6,-,TRBJ2-3,-,CASSLLETDTQYF,TGTGCCAGCAGCTTACTGGAGACAGATACGCAGTATTTT
TRBV19,-,TRBJ2-7,once,CASRGRAGEQYF,TGTGCCAGTAGGGGCAGGGCGGGCGAGCAGTACTTC
TRBV2,-,TRBJ2-2,-,CASSEVRLTGELFF,TGTGCCAGCAGTGAAGTCAGACTCACCGGGGAGCTGTTTTTT
TRBV18,-,TRBJ1-2,-,CASSPPMAQDYGYTF,TGTGCCAGCTCACCACCGATGGCCCAAGACTATGGCTACACCTTC
TRBV7-8,TRBD2,TRBJ2-1,-,CASSPTGLSSYNEQFF,TGTGCCAGCAGCCCCACGGGACTAAGCTCCTACAATGAGCAGTTCTTC
TRBV27,-,TRBJ1-5,-,CASRDSQGRNQPQHF,TGTGCCAGCAGAGATTCACAGGGAAGGAATCAGCCCCAGCATTTT
TRBV30,-,TRBJ2-7,-,CAWSGPSYEQYF,TGTGCCTGGAGTGGGCCCTCCTACGAGCAGTACTTC
TRBV28,-,TRBJ2-1,-,CASSLYNEQFF,TGTGCCAGCAGTTTATACAATGAGCAGTTCTTC
TRBV19,TRBD1,TRBJ2-1,few,CASSMGQGSWNEQFF,TGTGCCAGTAGTATGGGACAGGGTTCGTGGAATGAGCAGTTCTTC
TRBV11-2,-,TRBJ2-3,-,CASSLVREDTQYF,TGTGCCAGCAGCTTAGTTCGAGAAGATACGCAGTATTTT
TRBV6-5,TRBD1,TRBJ1-6,once,CASSYHRGQGYSPLHF,TGTGCCAGCAGTTACCACCGGGGACAGGGGTATTCACCCCTCCACTTT
TRBV27,-,TRBJ1-5,few,CASSPFRGNQPQHF,TGTGCCAGCAGCCCCTTCAGGGGCAATCAGCCCCAGCATTTT
TRBV2,-,TRBJ2-1,-,CASSDSRTNEQFF,TGTGCCAGCAGTGATAGCCGGACAAATGAGCAGTTCTTC
TRBV27,-,TRBJ1-2,-,CASKTVIVCYGYTF,TGTGCCAGCAAGACAGTGATCGTATGCTATGGCTACACCTTC
TRBV5-1,-,TRBJ2-1,-,CASLRGDAYNEQFF,TGCGCCAGCCTACGGGGCGACGCCTACAATGAGCAGTTCTTC
TRBV4-2,-,TRBJ1-2,few,CASSQGGADDYGYTF,TGTGCCAGCAGCCAGGGGGGGGCCGACGACTATGGCTACACCTTC
TRBV6-5,-,TRBJ2-2,-,CASSYSIDTGELFF,TGTGCCAGCAGTTACTCGATAGATACCGGGGAGCTGTTTTTT
TRBV19,-,TRBJ1-1,-,CASSITNYNTEAFF,TGTGCCAGTAGTATAACAAACTATAACACTGAAGCTTTCTTT
TRBV7-9,-,TRBJ1-6,-,CASSPRDDRYAPLHF,TGTGCCAGCAGCCCAAGGGATGATCGTTACGCACCCCTCCACTTT
TRBV18,TRBD1,TRBJ1-6,-,CASSPSRDRSSYNSPLHF,TGTGCCAGCTCACCTTCTCGGGACAGGAGCTCCTATAATTCACCCCTCCACTTT
TRBV4-3,TRBD1,TRBJ1-6,-,CASSQETTGGKPSSYNSPLHF,TGCGCCAGCAGCCAAGAAACCACAGGGGGTAAACCTAGCTCCTATAATTCACCCCTCCACTTT
TRBV7-6,TRBD2,TRBJ2-1,-,CASSSSPGLLPAEQFF,TGTGCCAGCAGCTCATCTCCGGGACTACTCCCAGCGGAGCAGTTCTTC
TRBV27,TRBD1,TRBJ2-7,-,CASSSLTGAAYEQYF,TGTGCCAGCAGTTCCTTGACAGGGGCGGCCTACGAGCAGTACTTC
TRBV7-2,-,TRBJ2-7,-,CASSLSGGGTYEQYF,TGTGCCAGCAGCTTATCGGGTGGCGGAACCTACGAGCAGTACTTC
TRBV27,-,TRBJ2-3,-,CAIQWGDTQYF,TGTGCCATCCAGTGGGGGGATACGCAGTATTTT
TRBV11-2,-,TRBJ2-7,once,CASSLSGGGTYEQYF,TGTGCCAGCAGCTTATCGGGTGGCGGAACCTACGAGCAGTACTTC